This passage covers 21 T cell receptor beta chains from one sample sequenced in a study of cytomegalovirus exposure and HLA in healthy donors. TCRdb's copy holds only in-frame clones and misses some; the assay was immunoSEQ multiplex PCR. Here the sample spans 330,000 or so clones, 86% being singletons. The sequenced material came from PBMCs. The source of these receptors is a young woman in good health and CMV-seronegative.

The rearrangement uses TRBV10-3 and TRBJ2-3, with 10 bases that match TRBD2. The CDR3 runs to 17 residues. Germline V CDR1 and CDR2: ENHRY, SYGVKD. The V and J ends lost 8 bases and 0 bases, in that order; junction bases with no gene match: 11. CDR3 sequence reads: CAISRGSGRESTDTQYF. The CDR3 coding sequence is TGTGCCATCTCCCGGGGGAGCGGGAGGGAAAGCACAGATACGCAGTATTTT.

The V gene is TRBV9, the J gene TRBJ2-2; 8 bases agree with TRBD2. The CDR3 runs 15 residues. Per germline, CDR1 SGDLS and CDR2 YYNGEE. The V and J ends lost 4 bases and 4 bases, in that order; junction bases with no gene match: 6. DNA for the CDR3: TGTGCCAGCAGCTTCCGAGCGGGAGCCACCGGGGAGCTGTTTTTT. It codes for CASSFRAGATGELFF.

This clone was observed a single time. The chain combines TRBV19 with TRBJ1-2; 11 bases align to TRBD1. The V gene's germline CDR1 is LNHDA and CDR2 SQIVND (reference sequence). This CDR3 comprises 17 residues. The V and J ends lost 4 bases and 4 bases, in that order; junction bases with no gene match: 11. CDR3 amino acids: CASSTVPGQGASYGYTF. The CDR3 coding sequence is TGTGCCAGTAGTACCGTCCCCGGACAGGGGGCCAGCTATGGCTACACCTTC.

The rearrangement links TRBV4-2 to TRBJ1-5; D is undetermined. The V end was cut by 0 bases, the J end by 5 bases, with 8 bases between. This CDR3 region has 14 residues. The germline gives CDR1 LGHNA, CDR2 YNFKEQ. CDR3 DNA: TGTGCCAGCAGCCAAGACAGTTCCGATCAGCCCCAGCATTTT. Its protein product is CASSQDSSDQPQHF.

The rearrangement links TRBV27 to TRBJ2-1, with TRBD2 identical over 15 bases. With V trimmed by 9 bases and J by 6 bases, 3 bases remained unmatched. CDR3 length: 14 amino acids. From germline, CDR1 is MNHEY and CDR2 SMNVEV (reference sequence). CDR3 bases: TGTGCCAGTCGGACTAGCGGGGGGGGCAATGAGCAGTTCTTC. This codes for CASRTSGGGNEQFF.

CDR3 amino acids: CAWSSSLNTEAFF. Written as DNA, the CDR3 is TGTGCCTGGAGTTCCAGTCTGAACACTGAAGCTTTCTTT. The rearrangement uses TRBV30 and TRBJ1-1; D is undetermined. V lost 2 bases, J lost 0 bases, and 7 bases lay in between. There are 13 residues in the CDR3. Germline CDR1 GTSNPN, CDR2 SVGIG (reference sequence). The whole variable domain, remainder taken from reference TRBV30 and TRBJ1-1, is SQTIHQWPATLVQPVGSPLSLECTVEGTSNPNLYWYRQAAGRGLQLLFYSVGIGQISSEVPQNLSASRPQDRQFILSSKKLLLSDSGFYLCAWSSSLNTEAFFGQGTRLTVV.

This clone was picked up a small number of times. CDR3 in DNA: TGTGCCAGCAGTGTTACAGGGATGGTCAATCAGCCCCAGCATTTT. Its protein product is CASSVTGMVNQPQHF. V usage is TRBV2 and J usage is TRBJ1-5; a possible D gene is TRBD1 (6 bases). The CDR3 spans 15 residues. Germline V gene sequence: CDR1 SNHLY, CDR2 FYNNEI. The ends were cut back, 4 bases at V and 3 bases at J, with 13 bases in the middle.

The rearrangement uses TRBV7-2 and TRBJ2-7, with TRBD2 matching 9 bases. This CDR3 spans 16 amino acids. The V and J ends lost 1 base and 2 bases, in that order; junction bases with no gene match: 6. Germline lookup yields CDR1 SGHTA and CDR2 FQGNSA. For the CDR3, the DNA is TGTGCCAGCAGCTTAGTCGGTAGCGGGGGCGCCTACGAGCAGTACTTC. Translating gives CASSLVGSGGAYEQYF.

The chain combines TRBV30 with TRBJ2-1; tentatively, D is TRBD2 (6 bases). This CDR3 comprises 13 residues. The germline V gene has CDR1 GTSNPN and CDR2 SVGIG (reference sequence). The V and J ends lost 5 bases and 4 bases respectively, with 12 bases between them. CDR3 DNA: TGTGCCTGGGACCACGGGACTTACAATGAGCAGTTCTTC. Residues: CAWDHGTYNEQFF.

This clone was observed once. The J gene is TRBJ2-7, the V gene TRBV4-3; no reliable D call. Germline V CDR1 and CDR2: LGHNA, YSLEER. Deletions cut 1 base from V and 3 bases from J, with 7 bases between. The length of the CDR3 is 13 residues. The CDR3 loop is CASSQAHNYEQYF. Written as DNA, the CDR3 is TGCGCCAGCAGCCAAGCCCACAACTACGAGCAGTACTTC.

The CDR3 loop is CASSLFGAETQYF. In DNA form, the CDR3 reads TGTGCCAGCAGCTTGTTTGGGGCGGAGACCCAGTACTTC. V is TRBV5-4 and J is TRBJ2-5; tentatively, D is TRBD1 (5 bases). The CDR3 is made up of 13 amino acids. CDR1 SGHNT and CDR2 YYREEE come from the germline V gene (reference sequence). V lost 1 base and J lost 5, with 9 bases in between.

The rearrangement uses TRBV6-5 and TRBJ1-1, with D possibly TRBD1 on 5 matching bases. The CDR3 contains 15 residues. Trimming removed 0 bases at V and 0 bases at J, with 8 bases between. The germline CDR1 and CDR2 sequences are MNHEY and SVGAGI. Here the CDR3 DNA reads TGTGCCAGCAGTTACTCAGCAGGGATGAACACTGAAGCTTTCTTT. Protein sequence: CASSYSAGMNTEAFF.

The V and J genes are TRBV7-9 and TRBJ2-1; 12 bases are shared with TRBD2. The CDR3 is 15 residues long. Germline loops: CDR1 SEHNR, CDR2 FQNEAQ (reference sequence). Trimming took 5 bases from V and 8 from J; bases not matched to a gene: 7. CDR3 protein: CASSLLAGGPDEQFF. CDR3 sequence (DNA): TGTGCCAGCAGCCTACTAGCGGGAGGACCCGATGAGCAGTTCTTC.

The chain uses TRBV2 and TRBJ1-5, with 7 bases that match TRBD1. Unmatched junction bases numbered 10, after V lost 6 bases and J lost 2 bases. Germline V lookup: CDR1 SNHLY, CDR2 FYNNEI. The CDR3 is made up of 16 amino acids. CDR3 residues: CASSDTTGAGNQPQHF. CDR3 DNA: TGTGCCAGCAGCGACACCACAGGGGCTGGCAATCAGCCCCAGCATTTT. The entire variable domain, with the rest obtained from reference TRBV2 and TRBJ1-5, is as follows: EPEVTQTPSHQVTQMGQEVILRCVPISNHLYFYWYRQILGQKVEFLVSFYNNEISEKSEIFDDQFSVERPDGSNFTLKIRSTKLEDSAMYFCASSDTTGAGNQPQHFGDGTRLSIL.

The rearrangement joins TRBV11-3 to TRBJ2-2; 9 bases align to TRBD2. This CDR3 has 16 amino acids. The ends lost 4 bases at V and 0 bases at J; junction bases unmatched: 3. CDR1 is SGHNT and CDR2 is YENEEA in the germline V gene. The CDR3 protein is CASSSQREANTGELFF. Here the CDR3 DNA reads TGTGCCAGCAGCTCCCAGCGGGAGGCGAACACCGGGGAGCTGTTTTTT.

The chain recombines TRBV7-9 with TRBJ2-1; D is undetermined. The V end was cut by 3 bases, the J end by 10 bases, with 10 bases between. CDR1 and CDR2 from the germline V gene are SEHNR and FQNEAQ (reference sequence). There are 12 residues in the CDR3. In DNA, the CDR3 is TGTGCCAGCAGCTTCCTCGCGCGGGAGCAGTTCTTC. This gives the protein CASSFLAREQFF.

The chain recombines TRBV27 with TRBJ2-7; 10 nucleotides align to TRBD2. CDR1 and CDR2 (germline): MNHEY, SMNVEV (reference sequence). This CDR3 has 14 residues. The V gene end was trimmed by 10 bases and the J gene end by 3 bases; junction bases not matched to a gene: 9. The CDR3 sequence is CATSGASGGYEQYF. CDR3 DNA sequence: TGTGCCACCTCTGGGGCTAGCGGGGGCTACGAGCAGTACTTC.

The CDR3 nucleotides read TGTGCCAGCAGCGAGCGTGGCGGGGGACGACAGCCCCAGCATTTT. It translates to CASSERGGGRQPQHF. This chain joins TRBV27 and TRBJ1-5, with TRBD1 as a possible D gene (5 bases). The CDR3 is 15 residues long. V dropped 6 bases and J dropped 7 bases, with 19 bases sitting between them. Germline CDR1 is MNHEY and CDR2 is SMNVEV (reference sequence).

J is TRBJ1-3 and V is TRBV29-1, with 11 bases matching TRBD1. This CDR3 has 19 amino acids. CDR1 is SQVTM, CDR2 ANQGSEA, per germline. The J segment lost 2 bases and the V segment lost 5 bases, leaving 17 bases of the junction unmatched. The DNA for the CDR3 is TGCAGCGTTTCAGATTGGGGGACAGGGGGTGGGAGGACTGGAAACACCATATATTTT. Protein product: CSVSDWGTGGGRTGNTIYF.

The rearrangement uses TRBV29-1 and TRBJ2-3; D is ambiguous. V dropped 3 bases and J dropped 2 bases, with 6 bases sitting between them. This CDR3 has 12 residues. Germline V CDR1 and CDR2: SQVTM, ANQGSEA. The CDR3 region is CSVDQNTDTQYF. Written as DNA, the CDR3 is TGCAGCGTTGACCAGAACACAGATACGCAGTATTTT.

This clone was counted once. The V call is TRBV7-8, the J call TRBJ2-7, with 9 bases matching TRBD1. Germline-derived CDR1 and CDR2 are SGHVS and FQNEAQ. The CDR3 contains 15 residues. With V trimmed by 7 bases and J by 6 bases, 13 bases remained unmatched. CDR3 protein: CASNPFWGQGSEQYF. In DNA form, the CDR3 reads TGTGCCAGCAACCCCTTCTGGGGACAGGGCTCCGAGCAGTACTTC. Full variable domain (remainder filled in from reference TRBV7-8 and TRBJ2-7): GAGVSQSPRYKVAKRGQDVALRCDPISGHVSLFWYQQALGQGPEFLTYFQNEAQLDKSGLPSDRFFAERPEGSVSTLKIQRTQQEDSAVYLCASNPFWGQGSEQYFGPGTRLTVT.